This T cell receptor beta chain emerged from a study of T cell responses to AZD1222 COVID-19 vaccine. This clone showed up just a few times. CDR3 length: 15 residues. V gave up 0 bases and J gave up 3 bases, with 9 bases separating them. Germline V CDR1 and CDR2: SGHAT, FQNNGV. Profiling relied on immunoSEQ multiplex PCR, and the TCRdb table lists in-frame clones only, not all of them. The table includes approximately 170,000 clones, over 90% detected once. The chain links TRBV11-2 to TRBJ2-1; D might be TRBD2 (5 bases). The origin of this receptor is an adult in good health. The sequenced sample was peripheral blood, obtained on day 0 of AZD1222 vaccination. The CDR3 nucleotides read TGTGCCAGCAGCTTAGACCCGGGGAACTACAATGAGCAGTTCTTC. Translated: CASSLDPGNYNEQFF.